What follows is one T cell receptor (beta chain) and its context. This CDR3 has 16 residues. V was clipped by 4 bases and J by 2 bases; unmatched bases: 6. Germline V gene lookup returns CDR1 LGHNA and CDR2 YNFKEQ. Data came from immunoSEQ multiplex PCR; TCRdb stores just in-frame clones and leaves some out. This sample has 70,000 or so clones; roughly 91% occur once, and the top ten carry about 0.3%. The entry originates in a study of T cell changes during pregnancy in multiple sclerosis. The sequencing here drew on CD4+ T cells from peripheral blood mononuclear cells, taken after pregnancy. The clonotype was recovered from a female donor with multiple sclerosis, enrolled in a pregnancy study. This chain uses TRBV4-2 with TRBJ2-1; 9 bases fit TRBD1. CDR3 amino acids: CASSPTGTGTYNEQFF. The CDR3 DNA sequence: TGTGCCAGCAGCCCCACCGGGACAGGGACCTACAATGAGCAGTTCTTC.